Each of the 22 T cell receptor beta chains below was sequenced from the same sample in a study of T cells in Graves' hyperthyroidism and ophthalmopathy. RNA transcripts were the template for amplifying TCR beta CDR3 regions. TCR CDR3 underwent first-round RT-PCR with the HTBI primer set. One entry per CDR3 protein results from TCRdb running MiXCR on the multiplex PCR reads. The sample contains roughly 750,000 distinct CDR3 sequences, roughly 15% of which appear only once. Material for sequencing was blood. The receptors were sampled from a man between 18 and 29 years old with Graves' hyperthyroidism.

Of note for this clonotype: This may stem from a read error, because a much larger clone lies one nucleotide away. V usage is TRBV7-2 and J usage is TRBJ2-2; TRBD2 matches at 10 bases. The CDR3 is 16 amino acids. The germline gives CDR1 SGHTA, CDR2 FQGNSA. The V gene end was trimmed by 5 bases and the J gene end by 1 base; junction bases not matched to a gene: 4. CDR3 amino acids: CASSPGLAENTGELFF. DNA for the CDR3: TGTGCCAGCAGCCCCGGACTAGCGGAGAACACCGGGGAGCTGTTTTTT.

The sample holds many counts of this clonotype. This chain connects TRBV27 to TRBJ2-7; no firm D call. The CDR3 spans 14 residues. Per germline, CDR1 MNHEY and CDR2 SMNVEV (reference sequence). V was trimmed by 0 bases and J by 5 bases, leaving 11 bases between them. The chain's CDR3 is CASSLSRHLDEQYF. The CDR3 coding sequence is TGTGCCAGCAGTTTATCGCGTCACCTCGACGAGCAGTACTTC.

V is TRBV2 and J is TRBJ2-5; D is unresolved. V was trimmed by 7 bases and J by 1 base, leaving 10 bases between them. The germline gives CDR1 SNHLY, CDR2 FYNNEI. The CDR3 extends over 13 amino acids. CDR3 DNA sequence: TGTGCCAGCATCCGCGAGGCCCAAGAGACCCAGTACTTC. This translates into CASIREAQETQYF.

CDR3 in amino acids: CASSQPNTEAFF. The CDR3 coding sequence is TGTGCCAGCAGCCAGCCCAACACTGAAGCTTTCTTT. The rearrangement links TRBV3-1 to TRBJ1-1; D is uncertain. CDR1 is LGHDT, CDR2 YNNKEL, per germline (reference sequence). The CDR3 length is 12 residues. V was clipped by 3 bases and J by 2 bases, with 4 bases between them.

This clonotype was recorded a few times. The chain uses TRBV20-1 and TRBJ1-3, with 7 bases lining up with TRBD1. The CDR3 covers 12 residues. CDR1 and CDR2 from the germline V gene are DFQATT and SNEGSKA (reference sequence). DNA for the CDR3: TGCGCCTTTCGGCCAGGGGGGAACACCATATATTTT. It yields the protein CAFRPGGNTIYF.

In its sample, this clonotype was seen a few times. The CDR3 nucleotides read TGTGCCAGCAGCTCAGAGGGGGGACCCTACGAGCAGTACTTC. Translation gives CASSSEGGPYEQYF. V gene TRBV7-9 combines with J gene TRBJ2-7; the D gene could be TRBD1 or TRBD2 (6 bases each). This CDR3 is built from 14 residues. Trimming pared 4 bases from V and 2 bases from J, leaving 12 bases between. Germline assignment: CDR1 SEHNR and CDR2 FQNEAQ (reference sequence).

This clonotype was picked up a small number of times. The chain recombines TRBV2 with TRBJ2-7; maybe TRBD1 (6 bases). Germline-derived CDR1 and CDR2 are SNHLY and FYNNEI. The CDR3 length is 14 residues. V was cut by 6 bases and J by 3 bases, with 15 bases left in between. The CDR3 region is CASSPLGHNYEQYF. CDR3 DNA sequence: TGTGCCAGCAGCCCTCTGGGACATAACTACGAGCAGTACTTC.

This clonotype was seen a few times. The chain recombines TRBV30 with TRBJ2-1, with 8 positions matching TRBD1. CDR1 GTSNPN and CDR2 SVGIG come from the germline V gene (reference sequence). The CDR3 has 14 amino acids. Trimming removed 0 bases from V and 10 bases from J; junction bases left unmatched: 8. CDR3 sequence reads: CAWSVRAGGGEQFF. The CDR3 DNA reads TGTGCCTGGAGTGTACGGGCAGGGGGCGGCGAGCAGTTCTTC.

The gene calls are TRBV4-1 and TRBJ1-5, with D possibly matching TRBD1 (6 bases). V was clipped by 0 bases and J by 7 bases, with 7 bases between them. Germline CDR1 is MGHRA and CDR2 is YSYEKL. The CDR3 is made up of 13 amino acids. The CDR3 sequence is CASSQERGQPQHF. Here the CDR3 DNA reads TGCGCCAGCAGCCAAGAGAGGGGGCAGCCCCAGCATTTT.

This clonotype was counted many times. CDR3 coding DNA: TGTGCCAGCAGTGGACAGGGAAATGAAGCTTTCTTT. Translating gives CASSGQGNEAFF. The chain recombines TRBV12-3 or TRBV12-4 with TRBJ1-1, with 8 bases lining up with TRBD1. The CDR3 is 12 residues long. The junction had 3 bases not matched to a gene; V was cut back by 5 bases and J by 7 bases.

The chain employs TRBV6-1 and TRBJ2-3; 9 bases align to TRBD2. Germline CDR1 is MNHNS and CDR2 is SASEGT. This CDR3 is built from 15 residues. Germline trimming cut 6 bases from V and 2 bases from J; bases unmatched to any gene: 6. The CDR3, as DNA: TGTGCCAGCAGGGGACAGCGGGGGGACACAGATACGCAGTATTTT. This encodes CASRGQRGDTDTQYF.

This clonotype was seen a handful of times. CDR3 amino acids: CASSPGSLAKNIQYF. The CDR3 DNA is TGCGCCAGCAGCCCCGGCTCGTTAGCCAAAAACATTCAGTACTTC. The rearrangement links TRBV5-1 to TRBJ2-4; D not resolved. Germline CDR1 is SGHRS and CDR2 is YFSETQ. CDR3 length equals 15 residues. V was trimmed by 4 bases and J by 0 bases, leaving 11 bases between them.

This clonotype has ten or more counts. V is TRBV28 and J is TRBJ2-7; D is possibly TRBD2 (5 bases). V shed 8 bases and J shed 3 bases, with 14 bases lying between them. The CDR3 is 13 amino acids. Germline V gene lookup returns CDR1 MDHEN and CDR2 SYDVKM. For the CDR3, the DNA is TGTGCCAGCGCCCGGGAAGCGATCTACGAGCAGTACTTC. Amino acids: CASAREAIYEQYF.

The rearrangement uses TRBV7-2 and TRBJ1-4; D perhaps matches TRBD1 (5 bases). Germline V gives CDR1 SGHTA, CDR2 FQGNSA. This CDR3 comprises 13 residues. V lost 7 bases, J lost 8 bases, and 14 bases lay in between. CDR3 sequence: CASKPVGTEKLFF. The CDR3 region has the DNA TGTGCCAGCAAACCCGTAGGGACGGAAAAACTGTTTTTT.

This clonotype was seen at least ten times. The chain uses TRBV28 and TRBJ2-3; D is possibly TRBD1 (5 bases). This CDR3 is 15 amino acids long. V was shortened by 2 bases and J by 0 bases, with 9 bases between the two germline ends. CDR1 and CDR2 from the germline V gene are MDHEN and SYDVKM. The CDR3 DNA follows: TGTGCCAGCAGTTTACGGACACCTAGCACAGATACGCAGTATTTT. This gives the protein CASSLRTPSTDTQYF.

This clonotype was picked up a small number of times. V usage is TRBV9 and J usage is TRBJ2-7, with a weak D call TRBD1 (6 bases). Germline CDR1 is SGDLS and CDR2 is YYNGEE. CDR3 length: 15 amino acids. The ends were cut back, 0 bases at V and 3 bases at J, with 13 bases in the middle. The CDR3 DNA reads TGTGCCAGCAGCGTAGGCTGGGCAGGGGACTACGAGCAGTACTTC. It codes for CASSVGWAGDYEQYF.

Comment on this clonotype: This may arise from a read error, as a much more abundant clone is one base away. V usage is TRBV7-2 and J usage is TRBJ2-1; the match to TRBD2 covers 9 bases. This CDR3 is built from 16 residues. V shed 1 base and J 9 bases; nucleotides not matched to a gene: 10. CDR1 is SGHTA, CDR2 FQGNSA, per germline. The CDR3: CASSLEIAGAGSEQFF. The CDR3 DNA reads as TGTGCCAGCAGCTTAGAAATAGCGGGAGCGGGCAGTGAGCAGTTCTTC.

The J gene is TRBJ2-7, the V gene TRBV6-1; D not resolved. The CDR3 is 14 amino acids. V was pared by 1 base and J by 0 bases, with 7 bases between. Germline CDR1 MNHNS, CDR2 SASEGT. The DNA for the CDR3 is TGTGCCAGCAGTGAAGTTTACAGCTCCTACGAGCAGTACTTC. This translates into CASSEVYSSYEQYF.

This clonotype has ten or more counts. The genes are TRBV7-9 and TRBJ2-7; TRBD2 matches 13 bases. This CDR3 spans 16 amino acids. V lost 4 bases, J lost 5 bases, and 8 bases stayed unmatched. Germline CDR1 SEHNR, CDR2 FQNEAQ (reference sequence). The chain's CDR3 is CASSSPGLAGDHEQYF. CDR3 bases: TGTGCCAGCAGCTCGCCCGGACTAGCGGGAGACCACGAGCAGTACTTC.

The chain links TRBV19 to TRBJ2-5, with 10 positions matching TRBD2. CDR3 length: 14 amino acids. Germline CDR1 LNHDA, CDR2 SQIVND (reference sequence). V shed 1 base, J shed 10 bases, and the junction held 6 bases outside the gene matches. The CDR3 DNA reads as TGTGCCAGTAGTATAGCAGCGGGAGGGACTCTCCAGTACTTC. Translation: CASSIAAGGTLQYF.

This clonotype was seen repeatedly, ten times or more. The chain employs TRBV5-1 and TRBJ1-1; D is undetermined. CDR1 is SGHRS and CDR2 is YFSETQ in the germline V gene. Trimming took 7 bases from V and 4 from J, leaving 17 bases between them. The CDR3 has 14 amino acids. This chain's CDR3 is CASDEAGFGTEAFF. The CDR3 nucleotides are TGCGCCAGCGATGAGGCGGGGTTCGGCACTGAAGCTTTCTTT.

This clonotype was counted many times. The V gene is TRBV15, the J gene TRBJ2-3; D gene uncertain. The length of the CDR3 is 16 residues. Germline CDR1 LNHNV, CDR2 YYDKDF (reference sequence). Trimming took off 4 bases at V and 1 base at J, with 15 bases between the two ends. In DNA, the CDR3 is TGTGCCACCAGCACTCCGGTAGGAAGGGGCACAGATACGCAGTATTTT. Protein sequence: CATSTPVGRGTDTQYF.